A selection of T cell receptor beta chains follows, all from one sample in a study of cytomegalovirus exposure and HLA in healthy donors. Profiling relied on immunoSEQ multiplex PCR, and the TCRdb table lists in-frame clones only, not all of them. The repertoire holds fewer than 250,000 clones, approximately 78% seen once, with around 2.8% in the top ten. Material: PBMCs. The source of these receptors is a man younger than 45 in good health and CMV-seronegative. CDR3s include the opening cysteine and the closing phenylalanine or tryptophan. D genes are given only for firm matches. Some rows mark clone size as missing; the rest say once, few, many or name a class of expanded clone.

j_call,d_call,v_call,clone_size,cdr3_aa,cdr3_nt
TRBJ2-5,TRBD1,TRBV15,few,CATSGEGARRETQYF,TGTGCCACCAGCGGTGAGGGGGCCCGAAGGGAGACCCAGTACTTC
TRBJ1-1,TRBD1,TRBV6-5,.,CASSFGQVNTEAFF,TGTGCCAGCAGCTTCGGACAGGTAAACACTGAAGCTTTCTTT
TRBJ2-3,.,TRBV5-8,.,CASSLGFGGRTDTQYF,TGTGCCAGCAGCCTGGGGTTTGGGGGCCGCACAGATACGCAGTATTTT
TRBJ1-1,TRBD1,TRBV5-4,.,CASRIQGRTEAFF,TGTGCCAGCAGGATACAGGGGCGCACTGAAGCTTTCTTT
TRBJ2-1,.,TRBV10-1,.,CASSESTSAGKDNEQFF,TGCGCCAGCAGTGAGTCGACGTCCGCAGGGAAGGACAATGAGCAGTTCTTC
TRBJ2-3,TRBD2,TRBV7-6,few,CASSLEVAGDITDTQYF,TGTGCCAGCAGCTTAGAGGTAGCGGGGGATATCACAGATACGCAGTATTTT
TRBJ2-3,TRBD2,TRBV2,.,CASSDGLAGGHTQYF,TGTGCCAGCAGTGATGGACTAGCGGGGGGACATACGCAGTATTTT
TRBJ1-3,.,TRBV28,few,CASKQANSGNTIYF,TGTGCCAGCAAACAAGCGAACTCTGGAAACACCATATATTTT
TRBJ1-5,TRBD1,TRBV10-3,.,CAISETGTGVGQPQHF,TGTGCCATCAGTGAGACCGGGACAGGGGTTGGTCAGCCCCAGCATTTT
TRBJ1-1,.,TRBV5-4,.,CASSSGHLNTEAFF,TGTGCCAGCAGCTCCGGACACTTAAACACTGAAGCTTTCTTT
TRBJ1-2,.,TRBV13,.,CASSSLSLDSSFGAYTF,TGTGCCAGCAGCTCACTCTCCCTGGACAGTAGTTTTGGAGCCTACACCTTC
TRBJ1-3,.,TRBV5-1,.,CASSFPGAGNTIYF,TGCGCCAGCAGCTTCCCGGGTGCTGGAAACACCATATATTTT
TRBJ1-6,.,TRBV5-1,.,CATTPGTGDNSPLHF,TGCGCCACCACGCCCGGTACAGGAGATAATTCACCCCTCCACTTT
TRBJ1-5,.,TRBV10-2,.,CASRTTDINQPQHF,TGCGCCAGCAGAACAACAGATATCAATCAGCCCCAGCATTTT
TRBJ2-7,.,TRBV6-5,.,CASRTGTEQYF,TGTGCCAGCAGGACAGGAACCGAGCAGTACTTC
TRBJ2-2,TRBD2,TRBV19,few,CASSNLNLAGENTGELFF,TGTGCCAGTAGTAACCTGAACCTAGCGGGGGAGAACACCGGGGAGCTGTTTTTT
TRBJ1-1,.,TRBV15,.,CATSRDKLQANTEAFF,TGTGCCACCAGCAGAGATAAATTACAGGCGAACACTGAAGCTTTCTTT
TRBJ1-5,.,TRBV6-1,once,CASSEPPGGQPQHF,TGTGCCAGCAGTGAACCGCCGGGGGGCCAGCCCCAGCATTTT
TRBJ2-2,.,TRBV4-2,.,CASSQGGVWGDTGELFF,TGTGCCAGCAGCCAAGGAGGCGTATGGGGGGACACCGGGGAGCTGTTTTTT
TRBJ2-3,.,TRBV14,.,CASSFGQGRTDTQYF,TGTGCCAGCAGCTTCGGGCAGGGTCGCACAGATACGCAGTATTTT
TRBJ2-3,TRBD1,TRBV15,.,CATRSRGRADTQYF,TGTGCCACCAGAAGCAGGGGGCGCGCAGATACGCAGTATTTT
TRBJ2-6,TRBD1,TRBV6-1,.,CASKKGAGANVLTF,TGTGCCAGCAAAAAGGGGGCCGGGGCCAACGTCCTGACTTTC
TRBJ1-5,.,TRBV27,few,CASSPSRKQPQHF,TGTGCCAGCAGTCCTAGCCGGAAGCAGCCCCAGCATTTT
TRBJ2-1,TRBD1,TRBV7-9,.,CASSPGQGGPLYNEQFF,TGTGCCAGCAGCCCGGGACAGGGGGGTCCTCTTTACAATGAGCAGTTCTTC
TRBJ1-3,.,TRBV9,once,CASSVDPGEYGNTIYF,TGTGCCAGCAGCGTAGACCCAGGGGAGTACGGAAACACCATATATTTT
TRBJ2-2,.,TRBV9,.,CASSVEGRVGGELFF,TGTGCCAGCAGCGTAGAAGGCAGGGTCGGCGGGGAGCTGTTTTTT
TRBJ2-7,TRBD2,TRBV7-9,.,CASSPGTSGGFSYEQYF,TGTGCCAGCAGCCCTGGGACTAGCGGGGGGTTCTCCTACGAGCAGTACTTC
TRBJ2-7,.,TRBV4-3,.,CASSQDRTASSYEQYF,TGCGCCAGCAGCCAAGATCGGACAGCCAGCTCCTACGAGCAGTACTTC
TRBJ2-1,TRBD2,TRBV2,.,CASSGGGGGYNEQFF,TGTGCCAGCAGTGGAGGCGGGGGGGGGTACAATGAGCAGTTCTTC
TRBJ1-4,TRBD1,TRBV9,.,CASSARQGPANEKLFF,TGTGCCAGCAGCGCCCGACAGGGCCCAGCTAATGAAAAACTGTTTTTT
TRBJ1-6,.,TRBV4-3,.,CASSLSMASPLHF,TGCGCCAGCAGCCTCTCCATGGCTTCACCCCTCCACTTT
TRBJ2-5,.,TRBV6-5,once,CASSAYQPGGETQYF,TGTGCCAGCAGTGCCTATCAACCCGGAGGGGAGACCCAGTACTTC